These 24 T cell receptor beta chains came from one sample sequenced in a study of early T cells in non-severe SARS-CoV-2 infection. TCRdb redid the calling of the 5' RACE reads with MiXCR, one entry per CDR3 protein. This sample has under 100,000 distinct CDR3 sequences, with 9.5% to 11% found just once. Sequencing used whole blood. The receptors were gathered from an adult who was a healthcare worker with PCR-confirmed SARS-CoV-2 infection or an uninfected control (not recorded which).

The sample holds many counts of this clonotype. The rearrangement uses TRBV5-5 and TRBJ2-7, with D possibly TRBD1 on 7 matching bases. Looked up from germline, CDR1 is SGHKS and CDR2 is YYEKEE (reference sequence). This CDR3 is 13 amino acids long. The germline V and J ends were trimmed by 3 bases and 11 bases, with 18 bases remaining between them. The CDR3 is CASSSPWGDSEYF. The CDR3 nucleotides are TGTGCCAGCAGCTCCCCCTGGGGGGACAGCGAGTACTTC. Based on the CDR3 plus reference TRBV5-5 and TRBJ2-7, the full variable domain is DAGVTQSPTHLIKTRGQQVTLRCSPISGHKSVSWYQQVLGQGPQFIFQYYEKEERGRGNFPDRFSARQFPNYSSELNVNALLLGDSALYLCASSSPWGDSEYFGPGTRLTVT.

This clonotype was counted a few times. V is TRBV6-2 or TRBV6-3 and J is TRBJ1-4, with TRBD1 matching 8 bases. Germline CDR1 reads MNHEY; CDR2 reads SVGEGT. The CDR3 consists of 15 residues. J was trimmed by 3 bases and V by 7 bases; bases with no gene match: 7. CDR3 nucleotides: TGTGCCAGCATGCACCAGGGGGCGGCTAATGAAAAACTGTTTTTT. The encoded protein is CASMHQGAANEKLFF.

The chain joins TRBV18 to TRBJ2-3; 11 bases line up with TRBD2. The ends lost 6 bases at V and 2 bases at J; junction bases unmatched: 7. The CDR3 extends over 16 amino acids. Germline-derived CDR1 and CDR2 are KGHSH and LQKENI. The CDR3 here is CASSQTSGSYTDTQYF. The DNA of the CDR3 is TGTGCCAGCTCGCAAACTAGCGGGAGTTACACAGATACGCAGTATTTT.

This clonotype was counted ten times or more. The chain employs TRBV6-5 and TRBJ2-1, with 12 bases identical to TRBD2. After removal of 4 bases from V and 0 bases from J, the junction contained 4 bases not matched to a gene. Germline lookup yields CDR1 MNHEY and CDR2 SVGAGI. CDR3 length: 17 amino acids. CDR3 nucleotides: TGTGCCAGCAGTTTAGGGACTAGCGGGTACTCCTACAATGAGCAGTTCTTC. This translates into CASSLGTSGYSYNEQFF.

This rearrangement joins TRBV20-1 to TRBJ1-5; no clear D. CDR1 DFQATT and CDR2 SNEGSKA come from the germline V gene (reference sequence). V lost 2 bases, J lost 1 base, and 3 bases lay in between. This CDR3 spans 12 amino acids. DNA of the CDR3: TGCAGTGCTAGAATAAGCAATCAGCCCCAGCATTTT. This gives the protein CSARISNQPQHF.

The rearrangement uses TRBV6-1 and TRBJ2-1; no clear D. V was shortened by 7 bases and J by 4 bases, with 8 bases between the two germline ends. The CDR3 runs to 12 residues. Per the germline V gene, CDR1 is MNHNS and CDR2 is SASEGT. This CDR3 reads CASNLLYNEQFF. The CDR3 nucleotides read TGTGCCAGCAATCTACTTTACAATGAGCAGTTCTTC.

This clonotype was seen a handful of times. The CDR3 is CASRKQGQPIYEQYF. CDR3 coding DNA: TGTGCCAGCAGAAAACAGGGCCAGCCCATCTACGAGCAGTACTTC. This chain links TRBV3-1 with TRBJ2-7, with D maybe TRBD1 (6 bases). CDR1 and CDR2 (germline): LGHDT, YNNKEL (reference sequence). This CDR3 spans 15 amino acids. Between the trimmed V and J ends, which lost 6 bases and 3 bases, there was a span of 18 bases.

This clonotype has at least ten counts. The J gene is TRBJ2-1, the V gene TRBV20-1; 13 bases map to TRBD2. Germline CDR1 reads DFQATT; CDR2 reads SNEGSKA (reference sequence). There are 15 residues in the CDR3. The V gene end was trimmed by 2 bases and the J gene end by 7 bases; junction bases not matched to a gene: 5. The DNA for the CDR3 is TGCAGTGCTAGACCCGGGACTAGCGGGACGAATGAGCAGTTCTTC. This sequence encodes CSARPGTSGTNEQFF.

This clonotype was detected a few times. The chain carries TRBV4-1 and TRBJ1-1; 7 nucleotides agree with TRBD1. V trimming: 0 bases; J trimming: 5 bases; junction bases outside the gene matches: 12. The germline V gene has CDR1 MGHRA and CDR2 YSYEKL. The CDR3 has 17 amino acids. CDR3 DNA sequence: TGCGCCAGCAGCCAAGATCCCAGGACAGGTCGGGGGACTGAAGCTTTCTTT. As protein: CASSQDPRTGRGTEAFF.

This clonotype was observed a handful of times. The chain is built from TRBV14 and TRBJ2-7; TRBD2 might be the D (6 bases). Germline CDR1 SGHDN, CDR2 FVKESK. Trimming left V 5 bases short and J 7 bases short, with 15 bases between. This CDR3 is 13 amino acids long. Here the CDR3 reads CASSSGAGREQYF. Written as DNA, the CDR3 is TGTGCCAGCAGCTCGGGCGCGGGGCGAGAGCAGTACTTC. Using reference TRBV14 and TRBJ2-7 for the parts outside the CDR3, the full variable domain is EAGVTQFPSHSVIEKGQTVTLRCDPISGHDNLYWYRRVMGKEIKFLLHFVKESKQDESGMPNNRFLAERTGGTYSTLKVQPAELEDSGVYFCASSSGAGREQYFGPGTRLTVT.

At least ten counts were recorded for this clonotype. The gene calls are TRBV11-2 and TRBJ2-1, with D uncertain. This CDR3 spans 15 amino acids. V dropped 5 bases and J dropped 10 bases, with 21 bases sitting between them. The germline V gene encodes CDR1 SGHAT and CDR2 FQNNGV. For the CDR3, the DNA is TGTGCCAGCAGCCCGTCGATGTCCCTGACGGAAGAGCAGTTCTTC. The encoded protein is CASSPSMSLTEEQFF.

This clonotype was counted ten times or more. The chain is built from TRBV18 and TRBJ2-3; maybe TRBD2 (5 bases). The V gene's germline CDR1 is KGHSH and CDR2 LQKENI. The ends were cut back, 5 bases at V and 4 bases at J, with 7 bases in the middle. The CDR3 loop spans 12 amino acids. CDR3 residues: CASSSEADTQYF. The CDR3 DNA reads as TGTGCCAGCTCATCGGAGGCAGATACGCAGTATTTT.

This clonotype showed up just a few times. This chain joins TRBV5-1 and TRBJ1-1, with 8 bases fitting TRBD1. The CDR3 has 14 amino acids. J was trimmed by 4 bases and V by 5 bases; bases with no gene match: 7. Germline values: CDR1 SGHRS, CDR2 YFSETQ. The CDR3 DNA is TGCGCCAGCAGAGACAGGGGAATTGGCACTGAAGCTTTCTTT. Translated: CASRDRGIGTEAFF. Full variable domain (outside the CDR3, taken from reference TRBV5-1 and TRBJ1-1): KAGVTQTPRYLIKTRGQQVTLSCSPISGHRSVSWYQQTPGQGLQFLFEYFSETQRNKGNFPGRFSGRQFSNSRSEMNVSTLELGDSALYLCASRDRGIGTEAFFGQGTRLTVV.

This clonotype came up many times. The chain joins TRBV28 to TRBJ2-3; 8 bases are shared with TRBD1. Germline CDR1 is MDHEN and CDR2 is SYDVKM. The V and J ends lost 6 bases and 4 bases, in that order; junction bases with no gene match: 9. There are 15 residues in the CDR3. CDR3 nucleotides: TGTGCCAGCAGCAGCGGAGACAGGGGTGCAGATACGCAGTATTTT. Translating it yields CASSSGDRGADTQYF.

This clonotype occurred many times. V is TRBV11-2 and J is TRBJ1-1, with no clear D. Germline assignment: CDR1 SGHAT and CDR2 FQNNGV. The CDR3 loop spans 12 amino acids. The germline V and J ends were trimmed by 1 base and 10 bases, with 10 bases remaining between them. CDR3 region: CASSLGDRGAFF. The CDR3 region has the DNA TGTGCCAGCAGCTTAGGAGATCGGGGAGCTTTCTTT.

The chain links TRBV25-1 to TRBJ2-7; D gene unclear. Germline V gene lookup returns CDR1 MGHDK and CDR2 SYGVNS. The CDR3 is 11 residues long. Trimming shortened V by 3 bases and J by 5 bases, and 5 bases separated the two germline ends. The CDR3 coding sequence is TGTGCCAGCAGTGATCTGGACGAGCAGTACTTC. Protein sequence: CASSDLDEQYF.

This clonotype was counted ten times or more. The rearrangement links TRBV27 to TRBJ2-2; D may be TRBD1 (5 bases). With 5 bases removed from V and 7 bases from J, the gap between germline ends came to 14 bases. The CDR3 runs 14 residues. Per germline, CDR1 MNHEY and CDR2 SMNVEV (reference sequence). This CDR3 reads CASSSRDTYGELFF. The CDR3 DNA reads TGTGCCAGCAGTAGCAGGGATACCTACGGGGAGCTGTTTTTT.

The gene calls are TRBV4-1 and TRBJ2-5; D unresolved. The V gene lost 1 base and the J gene lost 7 bases, with 13 bases spanning the gap. Germline V CDR1 and CDR2: MGHRA, YSYEKL. The CDR3 spans 14 residues. The CDR3 nucleotides are TGCGCCAGCAGCCAAGGGCTCAGTGGGCTGACCCAGTACTTC. Translated: CASSQGLSGLTQYF.

The J gene is TRBJ2-7, the V gene TRBV29-1, with D perhaps TRBD1 (5 bases). V lost 3 bases to trimming and J lost 5 bases, with 11 bases between them. The CDR3 length is 12 residues. Germline lookup yields CDR1 SQVTM and CDR2 ANQGSEA. The chain's CDR3 is CSVEGRVHEQYF. The CDR3 bases are TGCAGCGTTGAGGGCAGGGTCCACGAGCAGTACTTC.

The genes are TRBV20-1 and TRBJ1-1; D call uncertain. Per the germline V gene, CDR1 is DFQATT and CDR2 is SNEGSKA (reference sequence). With 3 bases removed from V and 7 bases from J, the gap between germline ends came to 12 bases. The CDR3 is 12 amino acids. Here the CDR3 reads CSASVGRVEAFF. The CDR3 nucleotides are TGCAGTGCTAGTGTGGGGAGAGTTGAAGCTTTCTTT.

A few counts support this clonotype. The V call is TRBV11-2, the J call TRBJ1-1, with D unresolved. V gave up 5 bases and J gave up 1 base, with 20 bases separating them. CDR3 length: 17 amino acids. Germline CDR1 SGHAT, CDR2 FQNNGV. In nucleotides, the CDR3 is TGTGCCAGCAGCCCGCGACGGAGCCAAGGAAAGAACACTGAAGCTTTCTTT. The encoded protein is CASSPRRSQGKNTEAFF.

This clonotype has a count of ten or more. The chain recombines TRBV2 with TRBJ2-6; D is perhaps TRBD1 (5 bases). Germline V gene sequence: CDR1 SNHLY, CDR2 FYNNEI. The V end lost 4 bases, the J end lost 2 bases, and 6 bases lay between the germline ends. CDR3 size: 14 residues. The CDR3 loop reads CASSGGTGANVLTF. CDR3 DNA sequence: TGTGCCAGCAGTGGGGGCACTGGGGCCAACGTCCTGACTTTC. The variable domain in full, with the rest retrieved from reference TRBV2 and TRBJ2-6, is EPEVTQTPSHQVTQMGQEVILRCVPISNHLYFYWYRQILGQKVEFLVSFYNNEISEKSEIFDDQFSVERPDGSNFTLKIRSTKLEDSAMYFCASSGGTGANVLTFGAGSRLTVL.

The sample holds many counts of this clonotype. The J gene is TRBJ2-7, the V gene TRBV28; D tentatively reads TRBD1 or TRBD2 (5 bases each). The germline V and J ends were trimmed by 5 bases and 5 bases, with 19 bases remaining between them. The V gene's germline CDR1 is MDHEN and CDR2 SYDVKM. The CDR3 covers 15 residues. CDR3 sequence: CASSPLPKGTHEQYF. CDR3 bases: TGTGCCAGCAGTCCCCTCCCCAAAGGGACCCACGAGCAGTACTTC.

This clonotype appeared a few times. The chain is built from TRBV16 and TRBJ1-5; D might be TRBD1 (6 bases). Germline V gene data show CDR1 as KGHSY and CDR2 as FQNENV. The V and J ends lost 4 bases and 4 bases respectively, with 11 bases between them. There are 14 residues in the CDR3. CDR3 in amino acids: CASSLKGGNQPQHF. Written as DNA, the CDR3 is TGTGCCAGCAGCCTAAAGGGGGGGAATCAGCCCCAGCATTTT.